The present T cell receptor beta chain was sequenced within a study of cytomegalovirus exposure and HLA in healthy donors. PCR employed 60 Vbeta and 13 Jbeta primers. Profiled with immunoSEQ multiplex PCR; TCRdb holds only in-frame clones, not every one. The sample includes roughly 67,000 clones, around four fifths seen only once; the top ten take around 8.9%. V dropped 6 bases and J dropped 12; count of bases not matched to a gene: 19. This CDR3 comprises 18 residues. Germline V CDR1 and CDR2: LNHDA, SQIVND (reference sequence). Study-level results: For TCR beta chains, V- and J-gene trimming was later linked to a missense DCLRE1C variant. Approximately 160 TCR beta chains were listed as cytomegalovirus-associated. The only immune exposure information that was available was CMV serostatus.

As regards this clone: Its target is not known.

The chain couples TRBV19 to TRBJ2-1; 14 bases are shared with TRBD2. Sequenced input: PBMCs. This TCR was recovered from a middle-aged man in good health and CMV-seronegative. In DNA, the CDR3 is TGTGCCAGTAGCTCCCCGGGACTAGCGGGAGACCCCACTAATCGGCAGTTCTTC. Encoded protein: CASSSPGLAGDPTNRQFF.